This TCR beta chain was found in a study of cytomegalovirus exposure and HLA in healthy donors. Study at large: Genotyping of 398 donors showed that 80% to 85% belonged to the Caucasian-associated ancestry cluster. Whole-study results and caveats: Most observed TCR sequences were rare, whereas some public TCRs were detected in many donors.

It was with 60 Vbeta and 13 Jbeta primers that the PCR ran. The assay was immunoSEQ multiplex PCR, and TCRdb's table has in-frame clones only and misses some. The data contain 130,000 to 150,000 clones, about 80% of them singletons. Concerning this clone: Its specificity is unknown.

The clonotype was recovered from a male donor in good health and CMV-seronegative. The source material was PBMCs.

The DNA for the CDR3 is TGTGCCTGGACTCAAAAGGGGGTACATGGCTACACCTTC. As protein: CAWTQKGVHGYTF. The chain carries TRBV30 and TRBJ1-2; tentative D call: TRBD1 (6 bases). In germline, CDR1 is GTSNPN, CDR2 SVGIG (reference sequence). There are 13 residues in the CDR3. V was cut by 4 bases and J by 6 bases, with 15 bases left in between.